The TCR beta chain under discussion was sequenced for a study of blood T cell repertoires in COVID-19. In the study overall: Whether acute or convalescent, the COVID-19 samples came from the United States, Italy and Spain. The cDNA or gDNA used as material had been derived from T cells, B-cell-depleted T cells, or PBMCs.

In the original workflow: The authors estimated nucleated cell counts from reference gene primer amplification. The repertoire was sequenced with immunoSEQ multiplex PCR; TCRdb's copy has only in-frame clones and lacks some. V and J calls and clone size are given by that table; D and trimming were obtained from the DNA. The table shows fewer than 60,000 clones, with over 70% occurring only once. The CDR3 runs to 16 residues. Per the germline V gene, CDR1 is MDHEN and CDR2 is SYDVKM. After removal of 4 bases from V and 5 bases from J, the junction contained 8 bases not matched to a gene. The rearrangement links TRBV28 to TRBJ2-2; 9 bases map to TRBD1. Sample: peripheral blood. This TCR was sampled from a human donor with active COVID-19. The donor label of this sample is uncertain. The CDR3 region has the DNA TGTGCCAGCAGTTCAACCGGGACAGGGATAACCGGGGAGCTGTTTTTT. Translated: CASSSTGTGITGELFF.